One sample yielded the 21 T cell receptor beta chains listed below, sequenced in a study of T-cell memory formation after mild COVID-19 (dated by TCRdb to the early 2020s). The library came from 5' RACE. For sequencing, an Illumina NovaSeq 6000 was employed. TCRdb cleaned the public reads at Q25 with fastp, built clones with MiXCR and kept in-frame beta chains. One record per CDR3 amino acid sequence lists the most common genes and DNA. Counted in this sample were approximately 480,000 distinct CDR3 sequences; 15% to 20% of them appeared once. The ten largest account for around an eighth of the sample. Specimen: PBMCs or a T cell subset sorted from them (not recorded which). The receptors were gathered from an adult woman who had mild COVID-19 (a few samples of this study predate the infection). The sample titles of this study are shuffled in the database, so cell type and time point are left out; the donor was told from shared clones.

In this sample, this clonotype turned up a few times. The J gene is TRBJ2-6, the V gene TRBV7-8, with TRBD1 identical over 8 bases. Per the germline V gene, CDR1 is SGHVS and CDR2 is FQNEAQ. There are 15 residues in the CDR3. The trim removed 5 bases at V and 1 base at J, leaving 1 base unmatched. Here the CDR3 DNA reads TGTGCCAGCAGCCGGACAGGGTCTGGGGCCAACGTCCTGACTTTC. Amino acids: CASSRTGSGANVLTF.

This clonotype was counted at least ten times. This sequence joins TRBV20-1 and TRBJ2-5, with a possible D match to TRBD2 (5 bases). V was trimmed by 3 bases and J by 1 base, leaving 18 bases between them. This CDR3 has 16 residues. The germline CDR1 and CDR2 sequences are DFQATT and SNEGSKA (reference sequence). The CDR3: CSARSPGRTTQETQYF. The CDR3 DNA sequence: TGCAGTGCTAGGTCCCCGGGAAGGACGACCCAAGAGACCCAGTACTTC.

This clonotype was detected a few times. V is TRBV5-1 and J is TRBJ2-7, with D perhaps matching TRBD2 (5 bases). This CDR3 is 15 amino acids long. CDR1 is SGHRS and CDR2 is YFSETQ in the germline V gene. Trimming took off 0 bases at V and 3 bases at J, with 13 bases between the two ends. In nucleotides, the CDR3 is TGCGCCAGCAGCTTGGCCTCGGGGATGGGCTACGAGCAGTACTTC. This codes for CASSLASGMGYEQYF.

The V gene is TRBV20-1, the J gene TRBJ2-5; D gene unclear. Germline V gene sequence: CDR1 DFQATT, CDR2 SNEGSKA (reference sequence). The V and J ends lost 3 bases and 1 base respectively, with 15 bases between them. The CDR3 sequence is 15 residues long. The DNA for the CDR3 is TGCAGTGCTAGTGGTCTTGTCCGGGCCCAAGAGACCCAGTACTTC. Translating it yields CSASGLVRAQETQYF.

The gene calls are TRBV29-1 and TRBJ2-1, with a tentative D call TRBD1 (10 bases). Germline assignment: CDR1 SQVTM and CDR2 ANQGSEA. Trimming stripped 4 bases from V and 4 bases from J, with 23 bases between. The CDR3 spans 17 residues. CDR3 in amino acids: CSVGQGAGSGSYNEQFF. For the CDR3, the DNA is TGCAGCGTTGGACAGGGGGCTGGTAGCGGGAGTTACAATGAGCAGTTCTTC.

This clonotype was counted only a few times. The V call is TRBV6-1, the J call TRBJ2-5; D unclear. This CDR3 is built from 9 residues. Germline CDR1 and CDR2: MNHNS and SASEGT. Trimming cost V 10 bases and J 4 bases, with 4 bases left between them. The CDR3: CATAETQYF. The DNA of the CDR3 is TGTGCCACCGCAGAGACCCAGTACTTC.

The CDR3 reads CASSPDRGSGANVLTF. DNA for the CDR3: TGTGCCAGCAGCCCTGACAGGGGCTCTGGGGCCAACGTCCTGACTTTC. The gene calls are TRBV4-2 and TRBJ2-6, with 8 bases fitting TRBD1. Germline assignment: CDR1 LGHNA and CDR2 YNFKEQ. V lost 4 bases and J lost 0; bases outside the gene matches: 2. The CDR3 runs to 16 residues.

This clonotype was counted a few times. The chain has TRBV6-2 or TRBV6-3 and TRBJ2-7, with 8 bases matching TRBD2. This CDR3 spans 15 amino acids. The ends lost 8 bases at V and 2 bases at J; junction bases unmatched: 11. Germline V lookup: CDR1 MNHEY, CDR2 SVGEGT. The CDR3 DNA reads TGTGCCAGCGATAGCGGGACTGCTCTAGCCTACGAGCAGTACTTC. Its translation: CASDSGTALAYEQYF.

The chain joins TRBV24-1 to TRBJ1-1; D is uncertain. The V end was cut by 5 bases, the J end by 3 bases, with 6 bases between. This CDR3 is 12 amino acids long. Germline assignment: CDR1 KGHDR and CDR2 SFDVKD. The CDR3 is CATSAGDTEAFF. CDR3 DNA sequence: TGTGCCACCAGTGCTGGGGACACTGAAGCTTTCTTT.

This chain links TRBV4-2 with TRBJ1-1; no clear D gene. CDR3 length: 11 amino acids. Between the trimmed V and J ends, which lost 3 bases and 8 bases, there was a span of 7 bases. Looked up from germline, CDR1 is LGHNA and CDR2 is YNFKEQ. The DNA of the CDR3 is TGTGCCAGCAGCCAGGGGTTGGAAGCTTTCTTT. This codes for CASSQGLEAFF.

The V gene is TRBV30, the J gene TRBJ2-2, with 7 bases identical to TRBD1. Per the germline V gene, CDR1 is GTSNPN and CDR2 is SVGIG (reference sequence). This CDR3 contains 14 residues. With 4 bases clipped from V and 1 base from J, the junction kept 3 bases outside the gene matches. The CDR3 region is CAWTWTGNTGELFF. The CDR3 bases are TGTGCCTGGACTTGGACAGGGAACACCGGGGAGCTGTTTTTT.

This clonotype was picked up a small number of times. The chain joins TRBV25-1 to TRBJ1-2; D call uncertain. The CDR3 has 13 residues. V dropped 4 bases and J dropped 7 bases, with 13 bases sitting between them. The V gene's germline CDR1 is MGHDK and CDR2 SYGVNS. CDR3 amino acids: CASSVGPLGGYTF. The CDR3 coding sequence is TGTGCCAGCAGTGTCGGGCCATTGGGTGGCTACACCTTC.

CDR3 nucleotides: TGTGCCAGCAGCTCCACAGGGGGCGTAGGAAACACCATATATTTT. This encodes CASSSTGGVGNTIYF. The rearrangement links TRBV7-9 to TRBJ1-3; 9 nucleotides agree with TRBD1. Germline V gene sequence: CDR1 SEHNR, CDR2 FQNEAQ (reference sequence). The V gene end was trimmed by 4 bases and the J gene end by 4 bases; junction bases not matched to a gene: 5. CDR3 length equals 15 residues.

This clonotype was recorded a few times. The chain recombines TRBV29-1 with TRBJ2-7; TRBD1 might be the D (5 bases). CDR3 length: 12 residues. The V gene's germline CDR1 is SQVTM and CDR2 ANQGSEA. V shed 4 bases and J shed 5 bases, with 12 bases lying between them. This CDR3 reads CSVGVRVDEQYF. CDR3 DNA sequence: TGCAGCGTTGGGGTCAGGGTGGACGAGCAGTACTTC.

There are a few counts of this clonotype. The chain couples TRBV5-1 to TRBJ1-1; D is unresolved. V was shortened by 4 bases and J by 3 bases, with 13 bases between the two germline ends. CDR1 and CDR2 (germline): SGHRS, YFSETQ. This CDR3 is 14 amino acids long. CDR3 sequence: CASSPRPGDTEAFF. The CDR3 region has the DNA TGCGCCAGCAGCCCTCGGCCAGGCGACACTGAAGCTTTCTTT.

Only a few counts were recorded for this clonotype. The chain couples TRBV3-1 to TRBJ2-7; 10 bases line up with TRBD2. Germline CDR1 is LGHDT and CDR2 is YNNKEL (reference sequence). V shed 3 bases, J shed 2 bases, and the junction held 13 bases outside the gene matches. The CDR3 has 18 residues. In DNA, the CDR3 is TGTGCCAGCAGCCATCGAACTAGCGGGACCCGAGGCGCCTACGAGCAGTACTTC. It is translated as CASSHRTSGTRGAYEQYF.

The V and J genes are TRBV18 and TRBJ1-4, with D maybe TRBD1 (6 bases). CDR3 size: 15 residues. Per the germline V gene, CDR1 is KGHSH and CDR2 is LQKENI. V was pared by 6 bases and J by 6 bases, with 17 bases between. This CDR3 is CASSPRDKSDEKLFF. Here the CDR3 DNA reads TGTGCCAGCTCTCCAAGGGACAAGAGTGATGAAAAACTGTTTTTT. Drawing the rest from reference TRBV18 and TRBJ1-4, the complete variable domain is NAGVMQNPRHLVRRRGQEARLRCSPMKGHSHVYWYRQLPEEGLKFMVYLQKENIIDESGMPKERFSAEFPKEGPSILRIQQVVRGDSAAYFCASSPRDKSDEKLFFGSGTQLSVL.

This clonotype was counted between two and nine times. V usage is TRBV7-9 and J usage is TRBJ1-1, with a weak D call TRBD1 (6 bases). With 6 bases removed from V and 7 bases from J, the gap between germline ends came to 9 bases. CDR3 length: 11 residues. Germline V gene sequence: CDR1 SEHNR, CDR2 FQNEAQ (reference sequence). The CDR3 sequence is CASSYRDEAFF. CDR3 sequence (DNA): TGTGCCAGCAGTTACAGGGATGAAGCTTTCTTT.

J is TRBJ2-1 and V is TRBV3-1, with D possibly TRBD2 on 6 matching bases. V was trimmed by 1 base and J by 4 bases, leaving 17 bases between them. Germline V gene sequence: CDR1 LGHDT, CDR2 YNNKEL (reference sequence). CDR3 length: 17 amino acids. CDR3 DNA sequence: TGTGCCAGCAGCCAAGGCCCAGGGAGGTCGGTTTACAATGAGCAGTTCTTC. Its protein product is CASSQGPGRSVYNEQFF.

This rearrangement joins TRBV5-4 to TRBJ2-7; 8 bases are a match to TRBD2. This CDR3 contains 15 residues. Trimming took 4 bases from V and 4 from J; bases not matched to a gene: 10. Looked up from germline, CDR1 is SGHNT and CDR2 is YYREEE (reference sequence). The CDR3 here is CASSLPGGGEYEQYF. The CDR3 DNA follows: TGTGCCAGCAGCCTCCCGGGGGGGGGCGAATACGAGCAGTACTTC.

The chain joins TRBV20-1 to TRBJ1-2, with a weak D call TRBD1 (6 bases). The CDR3 contains 14 residues. Trimming pared 6 bases from V and 0 bases from J, leaving 14 bases between. Germline CDR1 is DFQATT and CDR2 is SNEGSKA (reference sequence). CDR3 loop: CSAEDRVANYGYTF. The CDR3, as DNA: TGCAGTGCCGAGGACAGAGTAGCTAACTATGGCTACACCTTC.